The next 32 T cell receptor beta chains were all read from a single sample in a study of blood T cell repertoires in COVID-19. Profiled with immunoSEQ multiplex PCR; TCRdb holds only in-frame clones, not every one. The table includes about 160,000 clones, roughly 85% detected once. Sequenced: peripheral blood. These receptors all stem from a human donor with acute or convalescent COVID-19. The donor label of this sample is uncertain.

The chain has TRBV3-1 (or the pseudogene TRBV3-2) and TRBJ1-2; tentative D call: TRBD1 (5 bases). V lost 5 bases to trimming and J lost 3 bases, with 19 bases between them. The CDR3 sequence is 16 residues long. Per the germline V gene, CDR1 is LGHDT and CDR2 is YNNKEL (reference sequence). This chain's CDR3 is CASSLSAGRTDYGYTF. In DNA form, the CDR3 reads TGTGCCAGCAGCTTAAGCGCAGGGAGGACCGACTATGGCTACACCTTC.

CDR3 residues: CASSQGGGSYGYTF. CDR3 coding DNA: TGTGCCAGCAGCCAAGGAGGAGGATCCTATGGCTACACCTTC. The chain uses TRBV3-1 (or the pseudogene TRBV3-2) and TRBJ1-2; unclear D gene. Germline CDR1 is LGHDT and CDR2 is YNNKEL (reference sequence). The CDR3 runs 14 residues. V dropped 1 base and J dropped 4 bases, with 10 bases sitting between them.

V and J are TRBV27 and TRBJ2-2, with 14 bases aligning to TRBD2. CDR1 and CDR2 from the germline V gene are MNHEY and SMNVEV (reference sequence). V gave up 6 bases and J gave up 7 bases; unmatched junction bases: 10. This CDR3 has 17 residues. CDR3 sequence reads: CASSRTSGGSSVGELFF. CDR3 coding DNA: TGTGCCAGCAGCCGGACTAGCGGGGGGTCCTCGGTCGGGGAGCTGTTTTTT.

V and J are TRBV18 and TRBJ1-4; the match to TRBD1 covers 7 bases. Germline V CDR1 and CDR2: KGHSH, LQKENI. CDR3 length: 16 residues. J gave up 5 bases and V 2 bases, and 8 bases lay outside the gene matches. The CDR3 sequence is CASSPNRGPANEKLFF. The CDR3 DNA is TGTGCCAGCTCACCAAACAGGGGTCCAGCGAATGAAAAACTGTTTTTT. The complete variable domain, with remaining parts taken from reference TRBV18 and TRBJ1-4, reads NAGVMQNPRHLVRRRGQEARLRCSPMKGHSHVYWYRQLPEEGLKFMVYLQKENIIDESGMPKERFSAEFPKEGPSILRIQQVVRGDSAAYFCASSPNRGPANEKLFFGSGTQLSVL.

The chain joins TRBV19 to TRBJ1-6; 9 bases match TRBD1. Trimming at V came to 4 bases and at J to 7 bases, leaving 2 bases not matched to a gene. The CDR3 runs to 14 residues. Germline V gene lookup returns CDR1 LNHDA and CDR2 SQIVND (reference sequence). CDR3 loop: CASSTDRGNSPLHF. The CDR3 DNA sequence: TGTGCCAGTAGTACGGACAGGGGAAATTCACCCCTCCACTTT.

This chain uses TRBV27 with TRBJ1-2; D is possibly TRBD1 (6 bases). The length of the CDR3 is 15 residues. Trimming cost V 6 bases and J 3 bases, with 17 bases left between them. The germline V gene encodes CDR1 MNHEY and CDR2 SMNVEV (reference sequence). The CDR3 is CASSSGATGYYGYTF. The CDR3 bases are TGTGCCAGCAGCTCTGGGGCGACAGGCTACTATGGCTACACCTTC.

This clone was seen more than once but under ten times. This same CDR3 is encoded by further DNA sequences in the sample. The chain recombines TRBV3-1 (or the pseudogene TRBV3-2) with TRBJ1-5; D gene uncertain. V was pared by 1 base and J by 3 bases, with 10 bases between. CDR1 and CDR2 (germline): LGHDT, YNNKEL (reference sequence). The CDR3 covers 15 residues. This CDR3 reads CASSQGGGFNQPQHF. CDR3 in DNA: TGTGCCAGCAGCCAAGGCGGAGGGTTCAATCAGCCCCAGCATTTT.

The chain combines TRBV7-2 with TRBJ2-1, with 12 positions matching TRBD2. This CDR3 comprises 16 residues. Germline V gives CDR1 SGHTA, CDR2 FQGNSA. Germline trimming cut 4 bases from V and 2 bases from J; bases unmatched to any gene: 3. The CDR3 reads CASSSLAGGAYNEQFF. The CDR3 nucleotides are TGTGCCAGCAGCTCACTAGCGGGGGGAGCCTACAATGAGCAGTTCTTC.

This clone was counted once. The identical CDR3 is also encoded by other nucleotide sequences in the sample. The rearrangement uses TRBV9 and TRBJ2-3; TRBD2 matches 7 bases. The CDR3 extends over 15 amino acids. The germline V gene encodes CDR1 SGDLS and CDR2 YYNGEE. V dropped 1 base and J dropped 0; count of bases not matched to a gene: 2. The CDR3 region is CASSVTGGSTDTQYF. DNA of the CDR3: TGTGCCAGCAGCGTAACCGGGGGGAGCACAGATACGCAGTATTTT.

J is TRBJ1-1 and V is TRBV19; tentatively, D is TRBD1 (5 bases). Deletions cut 5 bases from V and 6 bases from J, with 19 bases between. The germline CDR1 and CDR2 sequences are LNHDA and SQIVND (reference sequence). This CDR3 spans 15 amino acids. In nucleotides, the CDR3 is TGTGCCAGTAGTGGGCAGGGAGTCGGGACTGCTGAAGCTTTCTTT. Its translation: CASSGQGVGTAEAFF.

This sequence joins TRBV30 and TRBJ2-7, with 7 nucleotides matching TRBD1. Germline assignment: CDR1 GTSNPN and CDR2 SVGIG (reference sequence). This CDR3 has 14 residues. Losses at the gene ends were 3 bases for V and 1 base for J; bases not matched to a gene: 6. CDR3 nucleotides: TGTGCCTGGAGAGGGACAGATCGATCCTACGAGCAGTACTTC. Encoded protein: CAWRGTDRSYEQYF.

The V gene is TRBV28, the J gene TRBJ2-5; TRBD1 matches 10 bases. The V segment lost 5 bases and the J segment 5 bases; nucleotides outside the gene matches: 8. The CDR3 loop spans 15 amino acids. CDR1 MDHEN and CDR2 SYDVKM come from the germline V gene. CDR3 in amino acids: CASSTPGTGVETQYF. The CDR3 DNA follows: TGTGCCAGCAGTACCCCCGGGACAGGGGTCGAGACCCAGTACTTC.

This clone has a count of ten or more. The chain carries TRBV7-3 and TRBJ1-1; D may be TRBD1 (5 bases). The CDR3 extends over 16 amino acids. With 5 bases removed from V and 6 bases from J, the gap between germline ends came to 22 bases. The V gene's germline CDR1 is SGHTA and CDR2 FQGTGA. The CDR3 coding sequence is TGTGCCAGCAGCCCAAGTTTGGGAGGGGCGAGCGCTGAAGCTTTCTTT. This codes for CASSPSLGGASAEAFF. The full variable domain, in which reference TRBV7-3 and TRBJ1-1 provide the parts outside the CDR3, is GAGVSQTPSNKVTEKGKYVELRCDPISGHTALYWYRQSLGQGPEFLIYFQGTGAADDSGLPNDRFFAVRPEGSVSTLKIQRTERGDSAVYLCASSPSLGGASAEAFFGQGTRLTVV.

V usage is TRBV18 and J usage is TRBJ1-1, with a tentative D call TRBD1 (6 bases). CDR1 and CDR2 from the germline V gene are KGHSH and LQKENI. CDR3 length equals 15 residues. Trimming took 3 bases from V and 1 from J, leaving 12 bases between them. For the CDR3, the DNA is TGTGCCAGCTCACCCGGGACATTGAAGAACACTGAAGCTTTCTTT. Protein sequence: CASSPGTLKNTEAFF.

The V call is TRBV3-1 (or the pseudogene TRBV3-2), the J call TRBJ1-5; D gene uncertain. Between the trimmed V and J ends, which lost 4 bases and 7 bases, there was a span of 8 bases. Germline loops: CDR1 LGHDT, CDR2 YNNKEL (reference sequence). This CDR3 is built from 12 residues. Here the CDR3 DNA reads TGTGCCAGCAGCCTTGGGCGACAGCCCCAGCATTTT. Amino acid sequence: CASSLGRQPQHF.

The rearrangement uses TRBV5-1 and TRBJ2-3; TRBD2 matches at 7 bases. The CDR3 extends over 17 amino acids. The V and J ends lost 1 base and 2 bases, in that order; junction bases with no gene match: 10. Per germline, CDR1 SGHRS and CDR2 YFSETQ. CDR3 DNA: TGCGCCAGCAGCTTGATGTCCGGGGGGTCCCTCACAGATACGCAGTATTTT. It encodes CASSLMSGGSLTDTQYF.

CDR3: CASSPNGGENTEAFF. CDR3 bases: TGTGCCAGCTCACCAAACGGGGGGGAGAACACTGAAGCTTTCTTT. The genes are TRBV18 and TRBJ1-1, with D tentatively TRBD1 (5 bases). The V end was cut by 2 bases, the J end by 1 base, with 11 bases between. Germline V gene lookup returns CDR1 KGHSH and CDR2 LQKENI. This CDR3 is 15 amino acids long.

The J gene is TRBJ2-5, the V gene TRBV5-1; D ambiguous. Trimming stripped 4 bases from V and 3 bases from J, with 16 bases between. Germline CDR1 reads SGHRS; CDR2 reads YFSETQ. This CDR3 is built from 15 residues. This CDR3 reads CASSRSSPDEETQYF. In DNA form, the CDR3 reads TGCGCCAGCAGCAGATCAAGCCCTGATGAAGAGACCCAGTACTTC. The full variable domain, with the rest looked up from reference TRBV5-1 and TRBJ2-5, is KAGVTQTPRYLIKTRGQQVTLSCSPISGHRSVSWYQQTPGQGLQFLFEYFSETQRNKGNFPGRFSGRQFSNSRSEMNVSTLELGDSALYLCASSRSSPDEETQYFGPGTRLLVL.

The chain has TRBV6-5 and TRBJ2-5; 10 bases fit TRBD2. Germline loops: CDR1 MNHEY, CDR2 SVGAGI. The CDR3 runs to 13 residues. Written as DNA, the CDR3 is TGTGGTTGGGAGGTAGCGGGGGGACGGGAGCAGTACTTC. As protein: CGWEVAGGREQYF.

This chain connects TRBV28 to TRBJ2-7; the D gene is possibly TRBD1 (6 bases). V was shortened by 2 bases and J by 1 base, with 15 bases between the two germline ends. This CDR3 has 16 amino acids. The germline V gene encodes CDR1 MDHEN and CDR2 SYDVKM. CDR3 amino acids: CASSLGGRDTSYEQYF. Here the CDR3 DNA reads TGTGCCAGCAGTTTAGGCGGCCGGGACACGTCCTACGAGCAGTACTTC.

The chain is built from TRBV10-1 and TRBJ1-5, with 10 nucleotides matching TRBD1. Germline V gives CDR1 WNHNN, CDR2 SYGVQD (reference sequence). With V trimmed by 4 bases and J by 4 bases, 1 base remained unmatched. The CDR3 runs 14 residues. CDR3 sequence reads: CASSGTGGNQPQHF. The CDR3 coding sequence is TGCGCCAGCAGTGGGACAGGGGGAAATCAGCCCCAGCATTTT.

This clone was counted between two and nine times. The CDR3 nucleotides read TGTGCCAGTAGTACTGGACAGGGTTTGGATGAGCAGTTCTTC. It encodes CASSTGQGLDEQFF. The genes are TRBV19 and TRBJ2-1; 8 nucleotides line up with TRBD1. V lost 4 bases and J lost 8; bases outside the gene matches: 7. Germline V gene lookup returns CDR1 LNHDA and CDR2 SQIVND (reference sequence). The CDR3 runs 14 residues.

This rearrangement joins TRBV5-5 to TRBJ1-5; the match to TRBD1 covers 10 bases. The V and J ends lost 4 bases and 7 bases, in that order; junction bases with no gene match: 11. Germline CDR1 and CDR2: SGHKS and YYEKEE (reference sequence). CDR3 size: 16 residues. The chain's CDR3 is CASSRISGTGEQPQHF. For the CDR3, the DNA is TGTGCCAGCAGCCGAATTTCCGGGACAGGGGAACAGCCCCAGCATTTT.

V usage is TRBV25-1 and J usage is TRBJ1-2; 8 bases are shared with TRBD1. Germline CDR1 is MGHDK and CDR2 is SYGVNS. V lost 3 bases and J lost 9; bases outside the gene matches: 15. CDR3 length equals 16 residues. The CDR3 nucleotides read TGTGCCAGCAGTGATTATGGACAGGGAGGAGAGAGGAGCTACACCTTC. It is translated as CASSDYGQGGERSYTF.

This clone was detected only a few times. The chain has TRBV18 and TRBJ2-7, with D maybe TRBD2 (7 bases). V lost 2 bases to trimming and J lost 4 bases, with 12 bases between them. Germline V gene lookup returns CDR1 KGHSH and CDR2 LQKENI. The CDR3 has 14 amino acids. DNA of the CDR3: TGTGCCAGCTCACCAAAACAGGGAGGGTACGAGCAGTACTTC. Translation: CASSPKQGGYEQYF.

This clone was recorded a few times. Here the CDR3 reads CASSAQGRETQYF. DNA for the CDR3: TGTGCCAGCAGCGCCCAGGGGAGAGAGACCCAGTACTTC. V gene TRBV5-8 combines with J gene TRBJ2-5, with D maybe TRBD1 (6 bases). Germline CDR1 is SGHTS and CDR2 is YDEGEE. The CDR3 extends over 13 amino acids. V shed 4 bases and J shed 4 bases, with 11 bases lying between them.

The chain carries TRBV18 and TRBJ2-5; possible D gene TRBD1, 6 bases. The V gene lost 2 bases and the J gene lost 4 bases, with 11 bases spanning the gap. Germline CDR1 KGHSH, CDR2 LQKENI. The CDR3 contains 14 residues. CDR3: CASSPGTLIETQYF. CDR3 DNA sequence: TGTGCCAGCTCACCAGGGACACTTATAGAGACCCAGTACTTC. Variable domain in full (rest from reference TRBV18 and TRBJ2-5): NAGVMQNPRHLVRRRGQEARLRCSPMKGHSHVYWYRQLPEEGLKFMVYLQKENIIDESGMPKERFSAEFPKEGPSILRIQQVVRGDSAAYFCASSPGTLIETQYFGPGTRLLVL.

The chain has TRBV18 and TRBJ1-1; D unclear. The germline CDR1 and CDR2 sequences are KGHSH and LQKENI. The CDR3 is made up of 16 amino acids. Trimming pared 2 bases from V and 0 bases from J, leaving 13 bases between. CDR3 DNA sequence: TGTGCCAGCTCACCAGCTGGCAGGCCAGTGAACACTGAAGCTTTCTTT. This encodes CASSPAGRPVNTEAFF.

The chain has TRBV2 and TRBJ1-3, with TRBD1 as a possible D gene (5 bases). Germline CDR1 reads SNHLY; CDR2 reads FYNNEI. The CDR3 has 14 amino acids. Trimming removed 7 bases at V and 1 base at J, with 11 bases between. The CDR3 bases are TGTGCCAGCACACCGACAGATTCTGGAAACACCATATATTTT. Protein sequence: CASTPTDSGNTIYF.

This rearrangement joins TRBV24-1 to TRBJ2-5; TRBD1 matches at 11 bases. This CDR3 region has 16 residues. The trim removed 9 bases at V and 5 bases at J, leaving 13 bases unmatched. Per germline, CDR1 KGHDR and CDR2 SFDVKD. CDR3 coding DNA: TGTGCCACCTCTAAAGCCCGGGACAGGGGGACGGAGACCCAGTACTTC. Protein product: CATSKARDRGTETQYF.

The chain carries TRBV6-2 or TRBV6-3 and TRBJ2-4; D possibly corresponds to TRBD2 (7 bases). Trimming pared 2 bases from V and 4 bases from J, leaving 12 bases between. The germline CDR1 and CDR2 sequences are MNHEY and SVGEGT. The CDR3 runs to 15 residues. CDR3 coding DNA: TGTGCCAGCAGTTACGGGGGGGGGCCAAAAAACATTCAGTACTTC. Protein product: CASSYGGGPKNIQYF.

This clone was observed a handful of times. This chain links TRBV19 with TRBJ2-7, with TRBD1 identical over 10 bases. V was clipped by 7 bases and J by 3 bases; unmatched bases: 9. Germline values: CDR1 LNHDA, CDR2 SQIVND (reference sequence). The CDR3 covers 15 residues. CDR3 coding DNA: TGTGCCAGTAAAGGCCCCGGGACAGGGGACTACGAGCAGTACTTC. It is translated as CASKGPGTGDYEQYF.